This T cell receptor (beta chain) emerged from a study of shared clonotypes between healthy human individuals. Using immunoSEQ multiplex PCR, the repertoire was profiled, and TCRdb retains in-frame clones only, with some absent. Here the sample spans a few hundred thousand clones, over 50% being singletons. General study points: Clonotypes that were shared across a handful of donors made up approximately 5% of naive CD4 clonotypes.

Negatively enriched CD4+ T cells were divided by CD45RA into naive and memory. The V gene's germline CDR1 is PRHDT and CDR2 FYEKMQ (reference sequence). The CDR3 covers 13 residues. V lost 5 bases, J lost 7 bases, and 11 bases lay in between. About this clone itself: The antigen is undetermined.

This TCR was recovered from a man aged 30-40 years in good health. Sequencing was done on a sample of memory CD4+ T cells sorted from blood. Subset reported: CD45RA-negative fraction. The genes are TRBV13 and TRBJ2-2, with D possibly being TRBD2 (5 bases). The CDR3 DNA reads TGTGCCAGCAGCCCCGTGAGGGACGGGGAGCTGTTTTTT. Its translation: CASSPVRDGELFF.